This T cell receptor (beta chain) was identified in a study of OX40 agonist ivuxolimab in advanced cancers. The assay was immunoSEQ multiplex PCR, and TCRdb's table has in-frame clones only and misses some. This table holds 70,000 or so clones, roughly nine tenths found once. This CDR3 comprises 14 residues. CDR1 and CDR2 from the germline V gene are MNHEY and SVGAGI. With 3 bases removed from V and 2 bases from J, the gap between germline ends came to 10 bases. The gene calls are TRBV6-5 and TRBJ1-1; no firm D call. The origin of this receptor is an adult with an advanced solid tumor such as melanoma, head and neck, liver or kidney cancer. The sample in question was CD4+ or CD8+ T cells sorted from blood, obtained in a trial of the OX40 agonist ivuxolimab. CDR3 nucleotide sequence: TGTGCCAGCAGTTATTGGAGAAGTAACACTGAAGCTTTCTTT. Encoded protein: CASSYWRSNTEAFF.